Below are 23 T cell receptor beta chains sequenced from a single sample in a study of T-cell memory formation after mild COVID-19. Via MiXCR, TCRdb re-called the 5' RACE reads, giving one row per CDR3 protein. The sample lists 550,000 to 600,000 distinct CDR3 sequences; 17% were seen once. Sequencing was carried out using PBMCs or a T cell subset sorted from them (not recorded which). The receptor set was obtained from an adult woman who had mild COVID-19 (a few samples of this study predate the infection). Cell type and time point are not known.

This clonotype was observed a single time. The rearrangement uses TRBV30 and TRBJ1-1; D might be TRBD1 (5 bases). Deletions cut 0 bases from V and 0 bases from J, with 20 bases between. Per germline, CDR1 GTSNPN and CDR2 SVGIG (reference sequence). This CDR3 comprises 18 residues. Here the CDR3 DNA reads TGTGCCTGGAGTGTAGGAGAGGGGAGGAGGATCATGAACACTGAAGCTTTCTTT. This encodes CAWSVGEGRRIMNTEAFF.

The CDR3: CASSLGEVSRLFF. The CDR3, as DNA: TGTGCCAGCAGCTTAGGGGAGGTGAGCAGGCTGTTTTTT. The chain couples TRBV7-8 to TRBJ1-4; no clear D. Germline values: CDR1 SGHVS, CDR2 FQNEAQ. This CDR3 has 13 amino acids. V was clipped by 1 base and J by 14 bases, with 14 bases between them.

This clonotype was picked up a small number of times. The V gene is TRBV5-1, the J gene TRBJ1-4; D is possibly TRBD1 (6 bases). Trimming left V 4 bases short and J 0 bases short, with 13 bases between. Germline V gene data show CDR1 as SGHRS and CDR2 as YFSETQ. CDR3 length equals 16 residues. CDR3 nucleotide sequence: TGCGCCAGCAGCCGCGGGACACTCGCAACTAATGAAAAACTGTTTTTT. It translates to CASSRGTLATNEKLFF.

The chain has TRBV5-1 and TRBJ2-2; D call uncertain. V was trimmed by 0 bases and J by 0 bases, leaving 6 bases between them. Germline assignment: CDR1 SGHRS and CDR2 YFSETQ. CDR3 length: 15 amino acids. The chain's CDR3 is CASSLARPNTGELFF. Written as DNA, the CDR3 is TGCGCCAGCAGCTTGGCCAGGCCGAACACCGGGGAGCTGTTTTTT.

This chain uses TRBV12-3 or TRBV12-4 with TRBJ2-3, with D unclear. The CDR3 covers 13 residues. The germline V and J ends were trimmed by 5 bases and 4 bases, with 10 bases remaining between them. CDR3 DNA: TGTGCCAGCAGTGGAGCTGGTTCAGATACGCAGTATTTT. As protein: CASSGAGSDTQYF.

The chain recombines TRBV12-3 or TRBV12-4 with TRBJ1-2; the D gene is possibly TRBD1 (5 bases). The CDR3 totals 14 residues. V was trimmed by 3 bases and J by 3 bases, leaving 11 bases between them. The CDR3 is CASSFSGGDYGYTF. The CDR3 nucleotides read TGTGCCAGCAGTTTTTCCGGGGGGGACTATGGCTACACCTTC.

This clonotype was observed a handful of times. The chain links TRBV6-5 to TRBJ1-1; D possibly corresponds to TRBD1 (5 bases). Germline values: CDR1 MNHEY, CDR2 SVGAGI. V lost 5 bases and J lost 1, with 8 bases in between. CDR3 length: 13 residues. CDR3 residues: CASSRRENTEAFF. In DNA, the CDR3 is TGTGCCAGCAGTCGCAGGGAGAACACTGAAGCTTTCTTT.

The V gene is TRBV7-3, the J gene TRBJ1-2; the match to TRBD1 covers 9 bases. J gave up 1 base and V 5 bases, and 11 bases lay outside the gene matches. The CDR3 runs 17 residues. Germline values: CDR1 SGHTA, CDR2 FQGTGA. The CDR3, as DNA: TGTGCCAGCAGCCTAGACCCCGGACAGGGGAGTAACTATGGCTACACCTTC. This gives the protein CASSLDPGQGSNYGYTF.

The DNA of the CDR3 is TGTGCCAGCAGTTTAGTTCAAACGGTGAACACTGAAGCTTTCTTT. Protein sequence: CASSLVQTVNTEAFF. This chain connects TRBV12-3 or TRBV12-4 to TRBJ1-1, with no clear D. The CDR3 spans 15 residues. Deletions cut 1 base from V and 0 bases from J, with 9 bases between.

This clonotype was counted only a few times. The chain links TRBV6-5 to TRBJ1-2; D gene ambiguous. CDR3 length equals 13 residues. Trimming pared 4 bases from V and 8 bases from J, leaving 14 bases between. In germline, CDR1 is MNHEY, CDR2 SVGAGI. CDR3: CASSSSIVGGYTF. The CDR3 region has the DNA TGTGCCAGCAGTTCATCAATCGTAGGGGGCTACACCTTC.

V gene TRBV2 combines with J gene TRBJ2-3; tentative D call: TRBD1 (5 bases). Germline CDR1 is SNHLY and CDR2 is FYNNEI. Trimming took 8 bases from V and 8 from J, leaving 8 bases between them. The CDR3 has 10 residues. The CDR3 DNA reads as TGTGCCAGCGGAAGGGGTACGCAGTATTTT. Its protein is CASGRGTQYF. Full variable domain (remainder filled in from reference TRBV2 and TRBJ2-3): EPEVTQTPSHQVTQMGQEVILRCVPISNHLYFYWYRQILGQKVEFLVSFYNNEISEKSEIFDDQFSVERPDGSNFTLKIRSTKLEDSAMYFCASGRGTQYFGPGTRLTVL.

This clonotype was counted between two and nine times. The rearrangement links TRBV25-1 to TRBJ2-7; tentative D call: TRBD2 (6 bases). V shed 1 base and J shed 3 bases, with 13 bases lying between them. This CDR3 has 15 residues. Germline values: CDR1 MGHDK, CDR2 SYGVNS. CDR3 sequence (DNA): TGTGCCAGCAGTGAATGGGGAGGAGGCGTCTACGAGCAGTACTTC. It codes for CASSEWGGGVYEQYF.

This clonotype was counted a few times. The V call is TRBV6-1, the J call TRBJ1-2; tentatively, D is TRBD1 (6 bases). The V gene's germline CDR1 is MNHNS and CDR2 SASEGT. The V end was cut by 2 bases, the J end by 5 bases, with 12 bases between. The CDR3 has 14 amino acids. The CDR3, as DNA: TGTGCCAGCAGTGAAACTCGGACAGCGTATGGCTACACCTTC. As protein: CASSETRTAYGYTF.

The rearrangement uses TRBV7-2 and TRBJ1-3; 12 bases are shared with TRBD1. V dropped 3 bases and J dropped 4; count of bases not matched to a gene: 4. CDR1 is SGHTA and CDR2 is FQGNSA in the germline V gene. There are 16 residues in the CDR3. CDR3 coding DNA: TGTGCCAGCAGCTTCGGGACAGGGGGCTCCGGAAACACCATATATTTT. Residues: CASSFGTGGSGNTIYF.

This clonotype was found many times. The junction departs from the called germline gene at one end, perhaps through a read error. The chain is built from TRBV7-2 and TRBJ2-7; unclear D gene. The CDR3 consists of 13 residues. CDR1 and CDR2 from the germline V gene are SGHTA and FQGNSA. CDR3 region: CASSLPGSYEQYF. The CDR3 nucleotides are TGCGCCAGCAGCTTGCCCGGCTCCTACGAGCAGTACTTC.

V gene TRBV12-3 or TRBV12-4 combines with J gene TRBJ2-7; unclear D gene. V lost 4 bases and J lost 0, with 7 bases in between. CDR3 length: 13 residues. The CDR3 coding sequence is TGTGCCAGCAGTTCAAGGAACTCCTACGAGCAGTACTTC. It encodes CASSSRNSYEQYF.

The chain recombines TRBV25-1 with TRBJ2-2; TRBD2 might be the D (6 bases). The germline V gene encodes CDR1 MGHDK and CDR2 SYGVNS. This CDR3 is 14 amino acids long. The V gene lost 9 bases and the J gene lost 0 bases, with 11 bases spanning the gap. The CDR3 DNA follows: TGTGCCAGTGGAGGGCCCCCGAACACCGGGGAGCTGTTTTTT. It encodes CASGGPPNTGELFF.

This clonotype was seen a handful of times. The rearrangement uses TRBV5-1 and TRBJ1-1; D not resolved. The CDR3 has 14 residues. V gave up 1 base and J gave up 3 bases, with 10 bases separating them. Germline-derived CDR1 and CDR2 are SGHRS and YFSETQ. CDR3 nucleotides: TGCGCCAGCAGCTTGAGCCCCCCGGACACTGAAGCTTTCTTT. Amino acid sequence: CASSLSPPDTEAFF.

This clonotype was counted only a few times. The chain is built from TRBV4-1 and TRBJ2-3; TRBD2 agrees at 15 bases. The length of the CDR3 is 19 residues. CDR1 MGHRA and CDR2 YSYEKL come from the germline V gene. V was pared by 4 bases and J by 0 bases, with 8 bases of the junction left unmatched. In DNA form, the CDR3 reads TGCGCCAGCAGCCCCCGGACTAGCGGGGGGGCCGTAAGCACAGATACGCAGTATTTT. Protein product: CASSPRTSGGAVSTDTQYF.

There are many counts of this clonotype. CDR3 protein: CASSQGLALYEQYF. CDR3 bases: TGTGCCAGCAGCCAGGGGCTAGCGCTCTACGAGCAGTACTTC. The chain employs TRBV3-1 and TRBJ2-7; maybe TRBD2 (6 bases). The CDR3 is 14 residues long. The ends were cut back, 3 bases at V and 3 bases at J, with 12 bases in the middle. CDR1 is LGHDT and CDR2 is YNNKEL in the germline V gene (reference sequence).

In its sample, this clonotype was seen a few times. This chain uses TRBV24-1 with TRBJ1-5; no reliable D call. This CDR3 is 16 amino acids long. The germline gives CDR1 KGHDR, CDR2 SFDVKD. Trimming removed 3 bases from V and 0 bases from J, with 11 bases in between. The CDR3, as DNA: TGTGCCACCAGTGATGCCTTAGGAAATAGCAATCAGCCCCAGCATTTT. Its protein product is CATSDALGNSNQPQHF.

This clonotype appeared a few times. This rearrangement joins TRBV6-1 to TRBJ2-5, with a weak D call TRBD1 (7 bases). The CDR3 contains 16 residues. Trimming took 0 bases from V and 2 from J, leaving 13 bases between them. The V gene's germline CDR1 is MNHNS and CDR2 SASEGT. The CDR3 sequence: CASSEAGGTAQETQYF. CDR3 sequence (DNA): TGTGCCAGCAGTGAAGCTGGAGGGACAGCTCAAGAGACCCAGTACTTC.

This chain's CDR3 is CATSDGGQSTYEQYF. In nucleotides, the CDR3 is TGTGCCACCAGTGATGGGGGACAGTCTACCTACGAGCAGTACTTC. The chain recombines TRBV24-1 with TRBJ2-7; 7 bases map to TRBD1. Per the germline V gene, CDR1 is KGHDR and CDR2 is SFDVKD. The CDR3 extends over 15 amino acids. With 3 bases clipped from V and 2 bases from J, the junction kept 6 bases outside the gene matches.